The clone carrying this TCR beta chain was counted once. Germline CDR1 LNHDA, CDR2 SQIVND (reference sequence). This CDR3 comprises 14 residues. J was trimmed by 8 bases and V by 7 bases; bases with no gene match: 9. This sample is part of a study of CD8 T cells in Susac syndrome. Relapsing-remitting disease, either stable or active, was present in the treatment-naive patients who were the multiple sclerosis controls. Through negative isolation, CD4+ and CD8+ T cells were obtained, while TEMRA cells were enriched using FACS. An amount of RNA that ranged from roughly 0.5 to 1 ug was reverse transcribed with random hexamers. It was immunoSEQ multiplex PCR that amplified TCR beta CDR3 across 54 Vbeta and 13 Jbeta. TCRdb re-called the immunoSEQ multiplex PCR reads with MiXCR, one entry per CDR3 protein. Among about 300,000 distinct CDR3 sequences, 75% to 90% were seen once, and the ten largest hold more than 0.15%.

The sequencing sample was made of CD8+ T cells from PBMCs. This TCR came from a human donor with multiple sclerosis. This chain uses TRBV19 with TRBJ2-2, with TRBD2 matching over 8 bases. The CDR3 nucleotides read TGTGCCAGTACCGCGGGAGGCTACTTGGGGGAGCTGTTTTTT. The encoded protein is CASTAGGYLGELFF.